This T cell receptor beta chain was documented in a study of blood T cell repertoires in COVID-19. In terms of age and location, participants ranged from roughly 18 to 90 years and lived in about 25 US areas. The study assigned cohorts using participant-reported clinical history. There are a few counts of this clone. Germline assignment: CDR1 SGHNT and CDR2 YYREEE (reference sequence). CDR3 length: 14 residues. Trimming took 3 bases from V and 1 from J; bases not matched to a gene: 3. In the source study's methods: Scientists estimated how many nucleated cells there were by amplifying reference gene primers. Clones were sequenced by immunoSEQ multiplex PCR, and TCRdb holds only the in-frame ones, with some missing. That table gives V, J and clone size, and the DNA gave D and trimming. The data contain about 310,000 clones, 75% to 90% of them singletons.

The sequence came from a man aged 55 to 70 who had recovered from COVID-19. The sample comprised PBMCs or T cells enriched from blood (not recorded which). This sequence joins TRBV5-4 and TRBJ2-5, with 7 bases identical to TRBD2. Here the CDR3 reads CASSSTSSQETQYF. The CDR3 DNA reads TGTGCCAGCAGCTCGACTAGCTCCCAAGAGACCCAGTACTTC.